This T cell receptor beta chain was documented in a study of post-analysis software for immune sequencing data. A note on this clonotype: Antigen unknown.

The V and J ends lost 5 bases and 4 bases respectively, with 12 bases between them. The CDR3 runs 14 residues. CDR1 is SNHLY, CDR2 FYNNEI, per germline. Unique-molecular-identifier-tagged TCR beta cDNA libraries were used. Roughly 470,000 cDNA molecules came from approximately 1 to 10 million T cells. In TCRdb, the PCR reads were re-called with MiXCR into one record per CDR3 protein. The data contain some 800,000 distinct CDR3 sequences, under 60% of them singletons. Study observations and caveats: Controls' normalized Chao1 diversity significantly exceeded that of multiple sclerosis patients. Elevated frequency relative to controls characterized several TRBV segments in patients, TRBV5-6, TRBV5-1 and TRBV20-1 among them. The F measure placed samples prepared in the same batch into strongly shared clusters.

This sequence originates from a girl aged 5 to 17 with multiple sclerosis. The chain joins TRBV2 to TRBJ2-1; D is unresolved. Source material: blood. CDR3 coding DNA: TGTGCCAGCAGTACGACTCGTGCTTACAATGAGCAGTTCTTC. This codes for CASSTTRAYNEQFF. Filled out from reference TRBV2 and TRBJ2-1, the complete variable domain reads EPEVTQTPSHQVTQMGQEVILRCVPISNHLYFYWYRQILGQKVEFLVSFYNNEISEKSEIFDDQFSVERPDGSNFTLKIRSTKLEDSAMYFCASSTTRAYNEQFFGPGTRLTVL.